This is a list of T cell receptor beta chains from one sample in a study of T cell changes during pregnancy in multiple sclerosis. Produced via immunoSEQ multiplex PCR; TCRdb's table is partial and in-frame only. The sample carries 83,000 or so clones, 94% recorded once. The sample consisted of peripheral blood, taken after pregnancy. These receptors originate from a female donor in good health, enrolled as a control in a pregnancy study. Each CDR3 is given with its conserved first and last residue. Fields, in order: clone size, J gene, D gene, V gene, CDR3 protein, CDR3 DNA. The D gene is left open where the match is weak. Rows may omit the clone size; those that give it use once, few, many or a size class.

size: NA; J: TRBJ1-1; D: NA; V: TRBV5-1; CDR3: CASRCLVQMNTEAFF; DNA: TGCGCCAGCAGGTGCCTGGTCCAGATGAACACTGAAGCTTTCTTT
size: once; J: TRBJ1-4; D: NA; V: TRBV4-2; CDR3: CASSQDMGRTNEKLFF; DNA: TGTGCCAGCAGCCAAGATATGGGCAGAACTAATGAAAAACTGTTTTTT
size: NA; J: TRBJ2-3; D: TRBD2; V: TRBV9; CDR3: CASSGGTSGRDTQYF; DNA: TGTGCCAGCAGCGGGGGGACTAGCGGGAGGGATACGCAGTATTTT
size: NA; J: TRBJ2-4; D: NA; V: TRBV28; CDR3: CASSSPGQLAKNIQYF; DNA: TGTGCCAGCAGTTCCCCGGGACAACTAGCCAAAAACATTCAGTACTTC
size: NA; J: TRBJ2-1; D: TRBD2; V: TRBV6-5; CDR3: CASGGRWSTHNEQFF; DNA: TGTGCCAGCGGCGGGAGGTGGTCTACCCACAATGAGCAGTTCTTC
size: NA; J: TRBJ2-7; D: NA; V: TRBV27; CDR3: CASSLLLAGSHEQYF; DNA: TGTGCCAGCAGTTTACTTCTCGCGGGATCCCACGAGCAGTACTTC
size: NA; J: TRBJ2-3; D: NA; V: TRBV7-9; CDR3: CASSFIEGFSTDTQYF; DNA: TGTGCCAGCAGCTTCATTGAGGGTTTTAGCACAGATACGCAGTATTTT
size: NA; J: TRBJ1-1; D: NA; V: TRBV9; CDR3: CASSVTANTEAFF; DNA: TGTGCCAGCAGCGTGACAGCGAACACTGAAGCTTTCTTT
size: NA; J: TRBJ1-5; D: NA; V: TRBV5-6; CDR3: CASSSWGGAYSNQPQHF; DNA: TGTGCCAGCAGTTCTTGGGGGGGGGCGTATAGCAATCAGCCCCAGCATTTT
size: NA; J: TRBJ2-3; D: TRBD1; V: TRBV5-1; CDR3: CASNKDRGQNTDTQYF; DNA: TGCGCCAGCAACAAGGACAGGGGGCAAAACACAGATACGCAGTATTTT
size: once; J: TRBJ2-1; D: NA; V: TRBV28; CDR3: CASTLYGNAVAPVMLF; DNA: TGTGCCAGCACCCTATATGGTAACGCGGTCGCCCCGGTCATGCTCTTC
size: NA; J: TRBJ1-2; D: NA; V: TRBV6-5; CDR3: CASSYSEGQYGYTF; DNA: TGTGCCAGCAGTTACTCGGAGGGGCAGTATGGCTACACCTTC
size: once; J: TRBJ1-1; D: TRBD1; V: TRBV14; CDR3: CASSQENRGNTEAFF; DNA: TGTGCCAGCAGCCAAGAAAACAGGGGGAACACTGAAGCTTTCTTT
size: NA; J: TRBJ2-7; D: NA; V: TRBV7-9; CDR3: CASSSQNPYEQYF; DNA: TGTGCCAGCAGCTCCCAAAATCCCTACGAGCAGTACTTC
size: NA; J: TRBJ2-5; D: NA; V: TRBV5-1; CDR3: CASSSEGGWGETQYF; DNA: TGCGCCAGCAGCTCGGAAGGGGGATGGGGGGAGACCCAGTACTTC